This TCR beta chain was found in a study of blood T cell repertoires in COVID-19. The CDR3 is made up of 14 amino acids. With 7 bases removed from V and 2 bases from J, the gap between germline ends came to 11 bases. Germline V CDR1 and CDR2: SEHNR, FQNEAQ (reference sequence). The repertoire was sequenced with immunoSEQ multiplex PCR; TCRdb's copy has only in-frame clones and lacks some. The repertoire has around 260,000 clones, more than 75% of them found once; the top ten carry about 5%. The rearrangement links TRBV7-9 to TRBJ1-4; D is undetermined. The sequenced material came from peripheral blood. This receptor was obtained from a woman aged 55-69 years with COVID-19, enrolled during active disease. In nucleotides, the CDR3 is TGTGCCAGCACCGACTTCTCTACTAATGAAAAACTGTTTTTT. Translating gives CASTDFSTNEKLFF.